This entry is about one T cell receptor (beta chain). Its antigen remains unidentified. The record has no base qualities; no much larger clone is one base away. Whole blood was collected in K2EDTA tubes by collaborating institutions according to the institutions' own protocols. Collaborator samples were shipped for TCRbeta analysis as frozen whole blood, isolated PBMCs, or DNA extracted from either sample type. V and J are truncated by 0 bases and 7 bases respectively, leaving an intervening sequence of 11 bases. In the germline V gene (reference sequence), CDR1 corresponds to SGHNT and CDR2 to YYREEE. Inclusive of the bounding cysteine and phenylalanine, the CDR3 is 13 residues long. The read is trimmed to its CDR3 DNA, 39 bases read in frame from base 1. The record originates from a study of blood T cell repertoires in COVID-19 (dated by TCRdb to the early 2020s). For the wider study: Samples from collaborators originated in the United States, Italy and Spain and spanned both the acute and convalescent phases of COVID-19. Where available, HLA class I and class II types were taken from metadata supplied by the sample provider and were not determined by assay-based typing. Samples came from the ongoing ImmuneRACE study (first 160 participants) plus 1,254 subjects from 6 global collaborators. The repertoires were made available in a free public database intended to serve as a resource for research on the immune response to SARS-CoV-2. Deeply sampled blood TCRbeta repertoires from subjects exposed to, actively infected with, or recovered from COVID-19 were included in the dataset. A de-identified subject ID, COVID-19 status, age in years and sex were almost always included in the sample metadata. The material from the prospective study consisted of cDNA or gDNA derived from T cells, B-cell-depleted T cells, or PBMCs. Beyond this particular receptor, the publication reports: Clinical and demographic metadata were provided uncurated, with the amount varying by source and participant.

TCRbeta CDR3 regions were amplified from genomic DNA using the immunoSEQ Assay, a bias-controlled multiplex PCR. The source study handled its data this way. The number of nucleated cells in each sample was estimated by amplification of reference gene primers within the assay. To quantify the absolute abundance of each unique TCRbeta CDR3 rearrangement, sequence reads were collapsed and filtered. For each sample, productive Simpson clonality was calculated by taking the square root of Simpson's diversity index across productive rearrangements. This is the immuneACCESS table as TCRdb keeps it, with only in-frame sequences that have V and J called. A part of the clones is gone; compared with another copy, unresolved V genes explain less than half, and the rest is unexplained. V and J calls and clone size are those listed in that table; D and trimming were worked out from the DNA. A total of 150,000 or so clones appear in this sample, roughly 87% of them only once. The leading ten clones occupy approximately 1.4% of the sample.

The rearrangement combines TRBV5-4 with TRBJ2-7; no confident D gene assignment can be made. Material for sequencing was peripheral blood. The TCR sequence derives from a woman aged 45-65 years with acute or convalescent COVID-19. The CDR3 has the sequence CASSLDPPGEQYF. The base sequence is TGTGCCAGCAGCTTGGACCCACCGGGTGAGCAGTACTTC.